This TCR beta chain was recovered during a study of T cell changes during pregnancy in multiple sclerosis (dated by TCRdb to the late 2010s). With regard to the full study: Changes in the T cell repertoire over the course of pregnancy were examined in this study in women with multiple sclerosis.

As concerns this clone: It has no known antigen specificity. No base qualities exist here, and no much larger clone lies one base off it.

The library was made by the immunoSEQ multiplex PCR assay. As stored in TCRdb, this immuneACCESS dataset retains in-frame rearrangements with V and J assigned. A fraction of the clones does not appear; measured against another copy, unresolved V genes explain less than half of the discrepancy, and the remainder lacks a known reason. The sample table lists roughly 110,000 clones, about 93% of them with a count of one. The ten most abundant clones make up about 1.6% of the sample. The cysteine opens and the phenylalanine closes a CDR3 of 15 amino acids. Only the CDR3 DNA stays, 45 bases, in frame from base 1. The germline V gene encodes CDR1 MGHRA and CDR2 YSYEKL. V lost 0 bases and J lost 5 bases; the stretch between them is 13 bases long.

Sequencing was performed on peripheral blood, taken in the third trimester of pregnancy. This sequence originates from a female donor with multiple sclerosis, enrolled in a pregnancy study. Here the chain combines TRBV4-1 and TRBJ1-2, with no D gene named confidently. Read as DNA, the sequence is TGCGCCAGCAGCCAAGAAGAAAACAGATTTTATGGCTACACCTTC. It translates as CASSQEENRFYGYTF.